The present T cell receptor (beta chain) was sequenced within a study of T cell changes during pregnancy in multiple sclerosis. The V gene's germline CDR1 is DFQATT and CDR2 SNEGSKA (reference sequence). The CDR3 totals 11 residues. The protocol was immunoSEQ multiplex PCR, while the TCRdb copy is restricted to in-frame clones and leaves out a portion. The table lists about 80,000 clones, 92% of them singletons. The rearrangement joins TRBV20-1 to TRBJ1-4; perhaps TRBD1 as D (6 bases). This TCR was recovered from a female donor with multiple sclerosis, enrolled in a pregnancy study. The sequencing used peripheral blood, collected before pregnancy. CDR3 DNA: TGCTCCCAAAGGGGGGGGGAAAAACTGTTTTTT. It yields the protein CSQRGGEKLFF.